A selection of T cell receptor beta chains follows, all from one sample in a study of shared clonotypes between healthy human individuals. Repertoires were generated with immunoSEQ multiplex PCR, while TCRdb's copy carries only in-frame clones and drops some. The repertoire holds some 100,000 clones, with roughly 70% as singletons. Material for sequencing was memory CD8+ T cells sorted from blood. These receptors came from a woman in her 30s in good health. Both conserved end residues are part of each CDR3. Each record gives: clone size, V gene, J gene, D gene, CDR3 protein, CDR3 DNA. D genes are given only for firm matches. A row's size may be missing; if present it is once, few, many or a size class.

.,TRBV19,TRBJ2-7,TRBD1,CASSTGQGFSYEQYF,TGTGCCAGTAGTACGGGACAGGGTTTCTCCTACGAGCAGTACTTC
few,TRBV6-6,TRBJ2-3,.,CASSPLKGGTDTQYF,TGTGCCAGCAGTCCCCTTAAAGGGGGCACAGATACGCAGTATTTT
.,TRBV20-1,TRBJ1-1,.,CSARWSTEAFF,TGCAGTGCTAGATGGTCCACTGAAGCTTTCTTT
.,TRBV11-2,TRBJ2-3,TRBD1,CASSSLDRTSTDTQYF,TGTGCCAGCAGCTCCCTGGACAGGACTAGCACAGATACGCAGTATTTT
.,TRBV5-4,TRBJ2-1,TRBD2,CASTGTSGSYNEQFF,TGTGCCAGCACCGGGACTAGCGGGAGTTACAATGAGCAGTTCTTC
.,TRBV6-5,TRBJ2-3,.,CASSSGTLSAQYF,TGTGCCAGCAGTTCGGGGACGCTCTCTGCGCAGTATTTT
.,TRBV28,TRBJ2-7,.,CASRRIESGYEQYF,TGTGCCAGCAGACGAATAGAGAGCGGCTACGAGCAGTACTTC
few,TRBV6-1,TRBJ2-1,TRBD2,CASSEGPGLASIGFF,TGTGCCAGCAGTGAAGGTCCAGGACTAGCATCCATTGGGTTCTTC
.,TRBV28,TRBJ1-6,.,CASSARGIINSPLHF,TGTGCCAGCAGTGCACGAGGGATTATCAATTCACCCCTCCACTTT
.,TRBV11-2,TRBJ2-3,TRBD2,CASSPREGGGTDTQYF,TGTGCCAGCAGCCCTCGGGAGGGAGGGGGCACAGATACGCAGTATTTT
few,TRBV28,TRBJ2-1,TRBD1,CASRPDGQGNEQFF,TGTGCCAGCAGGCCCGACGGACAGGGAAACGAGCAGTTCTTC
.,TRBV15,TRBJ2-3,TRBD2,CATSVSSGTGTDTQYF,TGTGCCACCAGCGTTTCTAGCGGGACCGGCACAGATACGCAGTATTTT
.,TRBV25-1,TRBJ1-1,.,CASSEWGTLGEVAEAFF,TGTGCCAGCAGTGAATGGGGGACCCTGGGCGAGGTTGCTGAAGCTTTCTTT
few,TRBV14,TRBJ2-1,.,CASTSTAEMSGNEQFF,TGTGCCAGCACCTCAACGGCGGAGATGTCAGGGAATGAGCAGTTCTTC
.,TRBV4-1,TRBJ2-1,TRBD2,CASSQEEGRWRGSYNEQFF,TGCGCCAGCAGCCAAGAAGAGGGACGGTGGCGGGGGTCCTACAATGAGCAGTTCTTC
.,TRBV6-1,TRBJ1-1,TRBD1,CASSDYRGRTEAFF,TGTGCCAGCAGTGATTACAGGGGGCGAACTGAAGCTTTCTTT
.,TRBV6-1,TRBJ2-6,TRBD1,CASSGTGVYSGANVLTF,TGTGCCAGCAGTGGAACAGGGGTCTACTCTGGGGCCAACGTCCTGACTTTC
once,TRBV19,TRBJ2-7,.,CASSIKSEVEQYF,TGTGCCAGTAGTATTAAAAGTGAGGTCGAGCAGTACTTC
.,TRBV28,TRBJ2-4,.,CASSLPPGWEAKNIQYF,TGTGCCAGCAGTTTGCCGCCTGGTTGGGAGGCCAAAAACATTCAGTACTTC
.,TRBV11-2,TRBJ2-1,.,CASSQPWLSSYNEQFF,TGTGCCAGCAGCCAGCCCTGGCTTAGCTCCTACAATGAGCAGTTCTTC
.,TRBV28,TRBJ2-1,.,CASSTYNEQFF,TGTGCCAGCAGTACATACAATGAGCAGTTCTTC
.,TRBV5-1,TRBJ2-1,TRBD2,CASRQTSEYNEQFF,TGCGCCAGCAGGCAGACTAGCGAGTACAATGAGCAGTTCTTC
.,TRBV9,TRBJ2-1,.,CASSPGPGTYNEQFF,TGTGCCAGCAGCCCCGGACCTGGGACTTACAATGAGCAGTTCTTC
.,TRBV28,TRBJ1-2,.,CASSLMGANYGYTF,TGTGCCAGCAGTTTAATGGGAGCTAACTATGGCTACACCTTC
.,TRBV10-1,TRBJ2-7,TRBD1,CASSESNARGPHEQYF,TGCGCCAGCAGTGAGTCGAACGCCAGGGGGCCTCATGAGCAGTACTTC
.,TRBV28,TRBJ1-2,.,CASNTGYYGYTF,TGTGCCAGCAACACAGGGTACTATGGCTACACCTTC
.,TRBV7-9,TRBJ2-7,.,CASSLVLASPTYEQYF,TGTGCCAGCAGCTTAGTCTTGGCTAGCCCGACCTACGAGCAGTACTTC
.,TRBV4-1,TRBJ1-5,TRBD1,CASSQVGQTNQPQHF,TGCGCCAGCAGCCAAGTGGGACAGACTAATCAGCCCCAGCATTTT
.,TRBV6-4,TRBJ1-1,.,CASSEAENTEAFF,TGTGCCAGCAGTGAGGCGGAGAACACTGAAGCTTTCTTT
.,TRBV6-1,TRBJ1-1,.,CASSGRENTEAFF,TGTGCCAGCTCGGGCAGGGAGAACACTGAAGCTTTCTTT
.,TRBV28,TRBJ1-5,TRBD1,CASSLWDRVNQPQHF,TGTGCCAGCAGTTTATGGGACAGGGTAAATCAGCCCCAGCATTTT
.,TRBV27,TRBJ1-2,.,CASSLLGYPRDGYTF,TGTGCCAGCAGTTTACTGGGGTATCCTCGGGATGGCTACACCTTC
.,TRBV6-5,TRBJ1-3,.,CASSYGGARGNTIYF,TGTGCCAGCAGTTATGGGGGCGCGAGAGGAAACACCATATATTTT
few,TRBV27,TRBJ1-1,.,CASRPVGQTNTEAFF,TGTGCCAGCCGTCCCGTTGGACAGACGAACACTGAAGCTTTCTTT
.,TRBV28,TRBJ2-5,TRBD2,CASSLFLASGRRLETQYF,TGTGCCAGCAGTTTATTTTTGGCTAGCGGGAGGAGACTTGAGACCCAGTACTTC
few,TRBV5-1,TRBJ2-7,TRBD1,CASSLQGVGYEQYF,TGCGCCAGCAGCCTTCAGGGGGTGGGCTACGAGCAGTACTTC
.,TRBV2,TRBJ2-1,TRBD2,CASSEGWTSGYNEQFF,TGTGCCAGCAGTGAAGGTTGGACTAGCGGTTACAATGAGCAGTTCTTC
.,TRBV28,TRBJ1-2,.,CASSFRGLYGYTF,TGTGCCAGCAGTTTCAGGGGACTCTATGGCTACACCTTC
.,TRBV7-9,TRBJ2-1,TRBD2,CASSRTGGLADNEQFF,TGTGCCAGCAGCCGCACCGGAGGACTAGCGGACAATGAGCAGTTCTTC
.,TRBV27,TRBJ2-2,.,CASSIAPNTGELFF,TGTGCCAGCAGTATCGCACCGAACACCGGGGAGCTGTTTTTT
.,TRBV27,TRBJ2-5,.,CASSLSRSAQETQYF,TGTGCCAGCAGTTTATCGAGGAGCGCCCAAGAGACCCAGTACTTC
.,TRBV20-1,TRBJ2-7,.,CSARDIYEQYF,TGCAGTGCTAGAGATATCTACGAGCAGTACTTC
.,TRBV2,TRBJ1-4,TRBD1,CASMRTGGDEKLFF,TGTGCCAGCATGAGGACAGGGGGAGATGAAAAACTGTTTTTT
.,TRBV29-1,TRBJ2-7,.,CSVASGTEVYEQYF,TGCAGCGTTGCCTCCGGGACGGAAGTATACGAGCAGTACTTC
.,TRBV27,TRBJ2-5,.,CASSSPGKGGETQYF,TGTGCCAGCAGTTCGCCAGGCAAGGGGGGGGAGACCCAGTACTTC
.,TRBV28,TRBJ2-7,.,CASTGWGYEQYF,TGTGCCAGCACAGGGTGGGGGTACGAGCAGTACTTC
few,TRBV28,TRBJ1-1,.,CASSFPRMNTEAFF,TGTGCCAGCAGTTTCCCGAGAATGAACACTGAAGCTTTCTTT
once,TRBV19,TRBJ2-2,TRBD1,CASSISYRGNTGELFF,TGTGCCAGTAGTATCAGCTACAGGGGCAACACCGGGGAGCTGTTTTTT
.,TRBV29-1,TRBJ2-2,.,CSAGGVNTGELFF,TGCAGTGCCGGGGGTGTTAACACCGGGGAGCTGTTTTTT
.,TRBV7-9,TRBJ2-7,TRBD2,CASSPALAGGREQYF,TGTGCCAGCAGCCCTGCACTAGCGGGAGGGCGCGAGCAGTACTTC
.,TRBV11-2,TRBJ1-2,TRBD1,CASSLDRPGGDYGYTF,TGTGCCAGCAGCTTAGATCGTCCAGGGGGCGACTATGGCTACACCTTC